These 20 T cell receptor beta chains came from one sample sequenced in a study of blood T cell repertoires in COVID-19. Sequenced by immunoSEQ multiplex PCR; TCRdb stores in-frame clones only, minus some. Of some 50,000 clones listed, approximately 85% are singletons. The sample taken for sequencing was peripheral blood. The receptors originated from a woman aged 55-70 years with acute or convalescent COVID-19.

In the case of this clone: A junction boundary mismatches the germline segment, possibly from a read error. J is TRBJ2-7 and V is TRBV24-1, with 8 bases aligning to TRBD1. The CDR3 totals 14 residues. The germline V gene encodes CDR1 KGHDR and CDR2 SFDVKD. The CDR3 is CATREDRAPYEQYF. The CDR3 DNA sequence: TGTGCCACCCGTGAGGACAGGGCCCCCTACGAGCAGTACTTC.

The CDR3 DNA follows: TGTGCCAGCAGCTTATTTACTGGTCAGGGTCAAGAGACCCAGTACTTC. Residues: CASSLFTGQGQETQYF. V gene TRBV11-2 combines with J gene TRBJ2-5; a possible D gene is TRBD1 (5 bases). In germline, CDR1 is SGHAT, CDR2 FQNNGV. This CDR3 region has 16 residues. Trimming took 2 bases from V and 2 from J, leaving 15 bases between them.

The rearrangement links TRBV7-3 to TRBJ2-1; D gene ambiguous. This CDR3 has 16 residues. Germline lookup yields CDR1 SGHTA and CDR2 FQGTGA. V was pared by 1 base and J by 0 bases, with 10 bases between. CDR3: CASSLSGPSSYNEQFF. CDR3 sequence (DNA): TGTGCCAGCAGCTTAAGCGGCCCTAGCTCCTACAATGAGCAGTTCTTC.

The V call is TRBV12-3 or TRBV12-4, the J call TRBJ1-1; maybe TRBD1 (5 bases). Trimming took off 4 bases at V and 1 base at J, with 7 bases between the two ends. CDR3 length: 13 amino acids. CDR3 bases: TGTGCCAGCAGTTCTACAGGGAACACTGAAGCTTTCTTT. It specifies CASSSTGNTEAFF.

This chain connects TRBV6-4 to TRBJ1-5; D gene ambiguous. The germline CDR1 and CDR2 sequences are MRHNA and SNTAGT. The CDR3 is made up of 15 amino acids. V was cut by 2 bases and J by 6 bases, with 14 bases left in between. The CDR3 DNA sequence: TGTGCCAGCAGTGACCACGCCGGGGTGGGTCAGCCCCAGCATTTT. This codes for CASSDHAGVGQPQHF.

The chain couples TRBV12-5 to TRBJ1-1; 8 positions match TRBD1. J lost 3 bases, V lost 1 base, and 10 bases had no gene match. This CDR3 is 17 amino acids long. The germline V gene has CDR1 LGHNT and CDR2 FRNRAP. The DNA for the CDR3 is TGTGCTAGTGGTTTGGCCCCGAAGACAGGGGAGGACACTGAAGCTTTCTTT. It yields the protein CASGLAPKTGEDTEAFF. The full variable domain, rest sourced from reference TRBV12-5 and TRBJ1-1, is DARVTQTPRHKVTEMGQEVTMRCQPILGHNTVFWYRQTMMQGLELLAYFRNRAPLDDSGMPKDRFSAEMPDATLATLKIQPSEPRDSAVYFCASGLAPKTGEDTEAFFGQGTRLTVV.

This clone has more than one count but fewer than ten. The chain carries TRBV20-1 and TRBJ2-3; D is unresolved. V lost 5 bases and J lost 0, with 3 bases in between. The CDR3 is 11 residues long. The V gene's germline CDR1 is DFQATT and CDR2 SNEGSKA (reference sequence). The CDR3 region is CSARSTDTQYF. The CDR3 DNA reads TGCAGTGCTCGTAGCACAGATACGCAGTATTTT.

With regard to this clone: Its ends do not fully match the called genes, so a read error is possible. The chain uses TRBV11-2 and TRBJ1-3; D gene unclear. This CDR3 is built from 13 residues. CDR1 and CDR2 (germline): SGHAT, FQNNGV. In DNA form, the CDR3 reads TGTGCCAGCAGCTTAAGCCCGGTGGGCGGGCGGAATTTT. Translating it yields CASSLSPVGGRNF.

In its sample, this clone was seen once. J is TRBJ2-3 and V is TRBV6-2 or TRBV6-3, with 9 bases identical to TRBD2. This CDR3 contains 16 residues. V was clipped by 6 bases and J by 8 bases; unmatched bases: 15. Germline values: CDR1 MNHEY, CDR2 SVGEGT. The CDR3 nucleotides are TGTGCCAGCAGCGTAGCGGGAGTGGGGGGACAAGGTACGCAGTATTTT. Its translation: CASSVAGVGGQGTQYF.

The chain recombines TRBV5-6 with TRBJ2-1, with 10 bases lining up with TRBD2. Germline lookup yields CDR1 SGHDT and CDR2 YYEEEE. Trimming removed 3 bases from V and 5 bases from J; junction bases left unmatched: 2. The CDR3 length is 14 residues. The CDR3 DNA follows: TGTGCCAGCAGCTATGGACTAGCGGACAATGAGCAGTTCTTC. This codes for CASSYGLADNEQFF.

V gene TRBV19 combines with J gene TRBJ1-2; maybe TRBD1 (6 bases). Germline V gene data show CDR1 as LNHDA and CDR2 as SQIVND (reference sequence). CDR3 length: 15 residues. V was clipped by 6 bases and J by 6 bases, with 20 bases between them. CDR3 sequence reads: CASRRGLGQHHGYTF. CDR3 nucleotides: TGTGCCAGTAGAAGGGGCCTTGGACAGCACCATGGCTACACCTTC.

The chain combines TRBV9 with TRBJ2-2; D ambiguous. The V gene's germline CDR1 is SGDLS and CDR2 YYNGEE. The CDR3 has 14 residues. V lost 0 bases and J 1 base, leaving 4 bases between the germline ends. This chain's CDR3 is CASSVGLNTGELFF. In nucleotides, the CDR3 is TGTGCCAGCAGCGTAGGACTGAACACCGGGGAGCTGTTTTTT.

The chain combines TRBV10-3 with TRBJ2-3; TRBD1 matches 9 bases. From germline, CDR1 is ENHRY and CDR2 SYGVKD. This CDR3 comprises 15 residues. The ends lost 6 bases at V and 4 bases at J; junction bases unmatched: 8. The CDR3 loop reads CAISNPTGGADTQYF. The DNA for the CDR3 is TGTGCCATCAGCAACCCAACAGGGGGCGCAGATACGCAGTATTTT.

CDR3 coding DNA: TGTGCCAGCAGCCAGGGGGCCGTGGACCCCCCTGGCTACACCTTC. It translates to CASSQGAVDPPGYTF. The gene calls are TRBV5-5 and TRBJ1-2, with 8 bases that match TRBD1. V lost 4 bases and J lost 7; bases outside the gene matches: 12. From germline, CDR1 is SGHKS and CDR2 YYEKEE (reference sequence). The CDR3 is made up of 15 amino acids.

This clone was counted only a few times. V gene TRBV2 combines with J gene TRBJ2-3, with 8 positions matching TRBD2. This CDR3 comprises 14 residues. Trimming cost V 6 bases and J 2 bases; bases outside gene matches: 4. Germline V gene sequence: CDR1 SNHLY, CDR2 FYNNEI. In nucleotides, the CDR3 is TGTGCCAGCAGAGCTAGCGGGTTCACAGATACGCAGTATTTT. Its translation: CASRASGFTDTQYF.

The genes are TRBV29-1 and TRBJ1-2; unclear D gene. CDR1 SQVTM and CDR2 ANQGSEA come from the germline V gene. The CDR3 runs to 13 residues. V shed 7 bases and J shed 3 bases, with 15 bases lying between them. CDR3 protein: CSALGPADYGYTF. The CDR3 coding sequence is TGCAGCGCCTTGGGTCCAGCGGACTATGGCTACACCTTC.

The chain recombines TRBV28 with TRBJ1-2; D is possibly TRBD1 (5 bases). The V gene lost 2 bases and the J gene lost 6 bases, with 19 bases spanning the gap. The V gene's germline CDR1 is MDHEN and CDR2 SYDVKM. This CDR3 spans 16 amino acids. CDR3 sequence (DNA): TGTGCCAGCAGTTTAATCTCGTTGGGGGGACTAAATGGCTACACCTTC. Protein sequence: CASSLISLGGLNGYTF.

This clone was detected a few times. The V gene is TRBV27, the J gene TRBJ1-3; unclear D gene. This CDR3 spans 14 amino acids. Germline CDR1 is MNHEY and CDR2 is SMNVEV (reference sequence). The V end lost 4 bases, the J end lost 0 bases, and 7 bases lay between the germline ends. This chain's CDR3 is CASSSTSSGNTIYF. DNA of the CDR3: TGTGCCAGCAGTTCGACAAGCTCTGGAAACACCATATATTTT.

A single count supports this clone. The chain uses TRBV6-6 and TRBJ2-7; D is possibly TRBD1 (7 bases). The germline V and J ends were trimmed by 5 bases and 6 bases, with 17 bases remaining between them. Germline V gene data show CDR1 as MNHNY and CDR2 as SVGAGI (reference sequence). The CDR3 has 14 amino acids. CDR3 residues: CASSTEGAESEQYF. Written as DNA, the CDR3 is TGTGCCAGCAGTACGGAGGGGGCCGAATCCGAGCAGTACTTC.

This clone has a handful of counts. The chain is built from TRBV21-1 and TRBJ1-1; whether TRBD1, the table's D call, matches the DNA was not checked. TRBV21-1 is recorded as a pseudogene. The CDR3 loop spans 18 amino acids. This CDR3 is CASSKREETGGANTEAFF. Written as DNA, the CDR3 is TGTGCCAGCAGCAAAAGGGAGGAGACAGGGGGAGCGAACACTGAAGCTTTCTTT.